This T cell receptor delta chain was identified in a study of γδ T cells in repeated Plasmodium falciparum infection. Turning to the study itself: Donors were malaria-exposed Malian children or age- and gender-matched Australian children. Four controlled malaria infections with P. falciparum NF54 spanned roughly 97 weeks.

In its sample, this clone was seen a few times. TCRdb records a much larger clone's protein for this DNA, with a difference at residue 17 that likely arises from a read error; the protein given is the translation of the DNA. Both TRG and TRD chains were sequenced from each sorted sample. TCRdb re-called clones from the multiplex PCR reads using CATT. The repertoire holds around 82,000 delta-chain clones, with approximately 1.5% as singletons. The clonotype originates from a pool of human donors (malaria-infected and uninfected, not separated). Sequenced input: gamma-delta T cells from blood.

The CDR3 region has the DNA TGTGCCTTTGAGCCGACCTGGGGGATTAAGGCCACTTCGCGGGCTTCCAATAAACTCATCTTT. It is translated as CAFEPTWGIKATSRASNKLIF. The rearrangement uses TRDV3 and TRDJ1; 9 positions agree with TRDD3. This CDR3 has 21 amino acids. Germline loops: CDR1 TVYSNPD, CDR2 GDNSRS (reference sequence). The V gene end was trimmed by 2 bases and the J gene end by 6 bases; junction bases not matched to a gene: 31.